This T cell receptor (beta chain) is from a study of CD8 T cells in ankylosing spondylitis. For TCR beta, libraries came from quantitative 5'-RACE with molecular barcodes. One entry per CDR3 protein, called by TCRdb with MiXCR from the 5' RACE reads. The data hold 150,000 to 200,000 distinct CDR3 sequences, with 10% to 15% observed a single time. Findings and limits, study-wide: Matched ankylosing spondylitis synovial fluid reportedly contained a significantly enriched population of disease-linked clones. What seemed typical of ankylosing spondylitis blood was a TCR beta motif built from 8 or 9 highly homologous variants. Several of the motif variants were reported before in synovial fluid and blood from reactive arthritis.

This clonotype was found many times. Its target is unknown. The origin of this receptor is a female donor with ankylosing spondylitis or in good health (not recorded which). The sample was blood, either unsorted or a sorted T cell fraction (not recorded which).

The CDR3 nucleotides read TGTGCCAGCACCCTCGCCCTTGGTGGCACTGAAGCTTTCTTT. Its protein product is CASTLALGGTEAFF. The chain has TRBV11-2 and TRBJ1-1; D is undetermined. V was cut by 7 bases and J by 4 bases, with 16 bases left in between. The CDR3 sequence is 14 residues long. From germline, CDR1 is SGHAT and CDR2 FQNNGV.